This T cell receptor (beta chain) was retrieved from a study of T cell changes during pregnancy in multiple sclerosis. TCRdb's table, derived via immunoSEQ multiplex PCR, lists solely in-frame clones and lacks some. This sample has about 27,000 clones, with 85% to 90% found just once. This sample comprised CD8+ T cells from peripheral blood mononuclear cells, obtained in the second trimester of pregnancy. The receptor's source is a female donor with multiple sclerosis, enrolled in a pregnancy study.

CDR3 sequence (DNA): TGTGCCAGCAGTATCTCAGGGACAGGGCAGGAGCAGTACTTC. It yields the protein CASSISGTGQEQYF. This chain joins TRBV27 and TRBJ2-7; 9 nucleotides align to TRBD1. The CDR3 extends over 14 amino acids. Per the germline V gene, CDR1 is MNHEY and CDR2 is SMNVEV (reference sequence). V trimming: 5 bases; J trimming: 7 bases; junction bases outside the gene matches: 9.